Sequencing of this T cell receptor beta chain was carried out in a study of CD8 T cells in ankylosing spondylitis. Study-level points and caveats: Those disease-linked clones were CD8+; they were also relatively rare in peripheral blood.

In this sample, this clonotype turned up many times. As yet, its antigen is unknown. There are 15 residues in the CDR3. V lost 5 bases, J lost 9 bases, and 9 bases stayed unmatched. The germline gives CDR1 SGHVS, CDR2 FQNEAQ. Quantitative 5'-RACE with molecular barcodes generated TCR beta libraries. TCRdb recomputed calls from the 5' RACE reads with MiXCR, one row per CDR3 protein. This table has about 240,000 distinct CDR3 sequences, roughly 8.2% appearing once. The chain combines TRBV7-8 with TRBJ2-1, with TRBD2 matching 11 bases. This clonotype was sampled from a female donor with ankylosing spondylitis or in good health (not recorded which). Sequencing was done on a sample of blood, either unsorted or a sorted T cell fraction (not recorded which). The CDR3 DNA reads as TGTGCCAGCAGCCGCGAACTAGCGGGAGTCAGTGAGCAGTTCTTC. Encoded protein: CASSRELAGVSEQFF.